This T cell receptor beta chain was sequenced in a study of technical replicates of blood from a handful of donors. Method: immunoSEQ multiplex PCR; TCRdb's copy keeps in-frame clones and lacks some. The sample holds 54,000 or so clones; about 95% are singletons and the top ten take roughly 0.22%. Germline CDR1 reads SGDLS; CDR2 reads YYNGEE. CDR3 length equals 18 residues. Trimming pared 3 bases from V and 4 bases from J, leaving 25 bases between. The rearrangement joins TRBV9 to TRBJ1-2, with D perhaps matching TRBD1 (5 bases). Sequencing was performed on T cells isolated from PBMCs. The TCR sequence derives from a human donor in good health. In nucleotides, the CDR3 is TGTGCCAGCAGCGCAGCCAACCCGACAGCCATCGTTGCCTATGGCTACACCTTC. It translates to CASSAANPTAIVAYGYTF.